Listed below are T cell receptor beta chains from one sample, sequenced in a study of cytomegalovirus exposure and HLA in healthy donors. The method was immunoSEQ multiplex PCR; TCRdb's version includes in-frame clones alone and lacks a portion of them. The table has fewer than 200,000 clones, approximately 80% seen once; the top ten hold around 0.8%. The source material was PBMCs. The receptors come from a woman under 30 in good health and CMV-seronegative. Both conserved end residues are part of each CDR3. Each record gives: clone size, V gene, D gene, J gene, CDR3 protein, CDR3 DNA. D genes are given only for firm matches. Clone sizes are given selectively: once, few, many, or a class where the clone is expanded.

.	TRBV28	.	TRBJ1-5	CASSLPAGVNQPQHF	TGTGCCAGCAGTTTACCGGCGGGGGTCAATCAGCCCCAGCATTTT
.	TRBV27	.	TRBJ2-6	CASSRSGANVLTF	TGTGCCAGCAGTCGCTCTGGGGCCAACGTCCTGACTTTC
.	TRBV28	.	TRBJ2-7	CASSFDRGRYEQYF	TGTGCCAGCAGTTTCGATCGAGGGCGCTACGAGCAGTACTTC
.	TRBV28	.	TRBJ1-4	CASSLPTGKLFF	TGTGCCAGCAGTTTACCGACAGGAAAACTGTTTTTT
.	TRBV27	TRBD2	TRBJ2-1	CASKGTGTSGSNNEQFF	TGTGCCAGCAAAGGGACAGGGACTAGCGGGAGCAACAATGAGCAGTTCTTC
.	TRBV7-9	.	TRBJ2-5	CSSSLIRGPETQYF	TGTTCCAGCAGCTTAATCCGCGGGCCCGAGACCCAGTACTTC
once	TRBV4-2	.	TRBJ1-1	CASSQEQGPEAFF	TGTGCCAGCAGCCAAGAACAGGGCCCTGAAGCTTTCTTT
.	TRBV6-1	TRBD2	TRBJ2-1	CASSEAAGGRYNEQFF	TGTGCCAGCAGTGAAGCAGCGGGAGGTCGATACAATGAGCAGTTCTTC
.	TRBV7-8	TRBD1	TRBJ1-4	CASSWGQGEKLFF	TGTGCCAGCAGCTGGGGACAGGGAGAAAAACTGTTTTTT
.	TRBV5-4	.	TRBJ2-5	CASSLAGPLWVETQYF	TGTGCCAGCAGCTTGGCGGGTCCCCTCTGGGTGGAGACCCAGTACTTC
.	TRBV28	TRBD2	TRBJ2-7	CASSLLAGRAGYEQYF	TGTGCCAGCAGTTTATTAGCCGGGAGGGCCGGTTACGAGCAGTACTTC
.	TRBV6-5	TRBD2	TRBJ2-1	CASQRGRAQNEQFF	TGTGCCAGTCAACGGGGGAGGGCCCAGAATGAGCAGTTCTTC
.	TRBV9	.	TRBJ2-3	CASSIGEPPTDTQYF	TGTGCCAGCAGCATCGGAGAGCCACCCACAGATACGCAGTATTTT
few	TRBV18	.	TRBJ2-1	CASSPTTNEQFF	TGTGCCAGCTCACCGACAACAAATGAGCAGTTCTTC
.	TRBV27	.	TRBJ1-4	CASSLSGGQSEKLFF	TGTGCCAGCAGTCTGTCCGGGGGGCAAAGCGAAAAACTGTTTTTT
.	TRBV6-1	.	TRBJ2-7	CASNPSGDSYEQYF	TGTGCCAGCAACCCGAGCGGAGACTCTTACGAGCAGTACTTC
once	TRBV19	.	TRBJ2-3	CASSMRGGATDTQYF	TGTGCCAGTAGTATGAGGGGGGGAGCAACCGATACGCAGTATTTT
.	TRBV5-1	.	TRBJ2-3	CASSLVASRNTDTQYF	TGCGCCAGCAGCTTGGTTGCTAGCAGAAACACAGATACGCAGTATTTT
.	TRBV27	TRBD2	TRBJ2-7	CASGNLTSGRGSYEQYF	TGTGCCAGCGGAAATTTAACTAGCGGGAGGGGATCCTACGAGCAGTACTTC
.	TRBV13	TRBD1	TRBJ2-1	CASSLTPTGGAYNEQFF	TGTGCCAGCAGCTTAACCCCAACAGGGGGCGCATACAATGAGCAGTTCTTC
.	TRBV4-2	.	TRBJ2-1	CASSQDHETVYNEQFF	TGTGCCAGCAGCCAAGATCACGAGACAGTTTACAATGAGCAGTTCTTC
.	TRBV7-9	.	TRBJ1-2	CSSSFTGYGYTF	TGTTCCAGCAGCTTCACAGGGTACGGCTACACCTTC
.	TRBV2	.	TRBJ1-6	CASSASNNSPLHF	TGTGCCAGCAGTGCGAGTAATAATTCACCCCTCCACTTT
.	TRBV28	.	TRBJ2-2	CASSLSGTGELFF	TGTGCCAGCAGTTTATCGGGGACCGGGGAGCTGTTTTTT
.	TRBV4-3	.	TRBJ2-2	CASSQQLSNTGELFF	TGCGCCAGCAGCCAACAACTATCGAACACCGGGGAGCTGTTTTTT
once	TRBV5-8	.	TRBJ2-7	CASSLEGSSYEQYF	TGTGCCAGCAGCTTGGAAGGGAGCTCCTACGAGCAGTACTTC